These T cell receptor beta chains were read from a single sample in a study of a mutant IDH1 vaccine in newly diagnosed glioma. Method: immunoSEQ multiplex PCR; TCRdb's copy keeps in-frame clones and lacks some. This table holds roughly 28,000 clones, 89% found once. Their specific antigens are unknown. Here the sequenced sample was PBMCs, taken from a glioma patient whose treatment included an IDH1 peptide vaccine. The receptors were sampled from a man aged 18-30 years with glioma. The CDR3 runs from the conserved cysteine through the conserved F or W. D genes are given only for firm matches. Size tells how often a clone was seen (once, few, many) or the class of an expanded clone, and some rows leave it out.

>.|TRBJ1-1|.|11|TRBV20-1
TGCAGTGCAGGCCGGGGGGCTGAAGCTTTCTTT
CSAGRGAEAFF
>.|TRBJ1-2|.|11|TRBV5-4
TGTGCCAGCGGGCTACCACCCGGCTACACCTTC
CASGLPPGYTF
>.|TRBJ1-5|.|14|TRBV6-1
TGTGCCAGCATTGACGACGATAGCAATCAGCCCCAGCATTTT
CASIDDDSNQPQHF
>.|TRBJ2-5|.|15|TRBV30
TGTGCCTGGAGTGTAGGGCGGGGTGGAGAGGAGACCCAGTACTTC
CAWSVGRGGEETQYF
>TRBD1|TRBJ1-2|.|14|TRBV28
TGTGCCAGCAGTTCATACAGGGGTGGCTATGGCTACACCTTC
CASSSYRGGYGYTF
>.|TRBJ1-1|medium-sized|11|TRBV29-1
TGCAGCGTTGAACAGAACACTGAAGCTTTCTTT
CSVEQNTEAFF
>.|TRBJ2-5|once|12|TRBV5-1
TGCGCCAGCCGTCAGGAGCAAGAGACCCAGTACTTC
CASRQEQETQYF
>TRBD1|TRBJ1-4|.|14|TRBV5-6
TGTGCCAGCAGCTACAGGGGGCCTTATGAAAAACTGTTTTTT
CASSYRGPYEKLFF
>.|TRBJ2-1|.|13|TRBV5-4
TGTGCCAGCAGCTCCGGTGGCGGCGATGAGCAGTTCTTC
CASSSGGGDEQFF
>.|TRBJ1-2|.|10|TRBV20-1
TGCAGTGCTAGTGAGTCTGGCTACACCTTC
CSASESGYTF
>.|TRBJ1-2|.|13|TRBV19
TGTGCCAGTAGTATAGGAACGGCCAACGGCTACACCTTC
CASSIGTANGYTF
>.|TRBJ1-1|few|16|TRBV4-1
TGCGCCAGCAGCCAGTCGGGGGGGCCGCAGAACACTGAAGCTTTCTTT
CASSQSGGPQNTEAFF
>.|TRBJ1-1|few|14|TRBV9
TGTGCCAGCAGCGTAACACAGGGGAACACTGAAGCTTTCTTT
CASSVTQGNTEAFF
>TRBD1|TRBJ1-6|few|15|TRBV6-5
TGTGCCAGCAGGCCGGGACAGGGAAACAATTCACCCCTCCACTTT
CASRPGQGNNSPLHF
>TRBD1|TRBJ1-2|.|14|TRBV5-4
TGTGCCAGCAGCTCCAACAGGGACAGGCGTGGCTACACCTTC
CASSSNRDRRGYTF
>.|TRBJ1-5|.|13|TRBV5-1
TGCGCCAGCAGCTCCAGTCCGGACCAGCCCCAGCATTTT
CASSSSPDQPQHF
>.|TRBJ1-2|.|15|TRBV30
TGTGCCTGGAGCTTAGGGTATGGGGGAACGGGAGGCTACACCTTC
CAWSLGYGGTGGYTF
>.|TRBJ2-3|.|15|TRBV10-3
TGTGCCATCAGTGAGGCAACTGGGGGCACAGATACGCAGTATTTT
CAISEATGGTDTQYF
>.|TRBJ1-6|.|14|TRBV19
TGTGCCAGTAGTATAACAGGGCCTAATTCACCCCTCCACTTT
CASSITGPNSPLHF
>TRBD1|TRBJ1-1|.|13|TRBV6-6
TGTGCCAGCACGGGACAGCAGAACACTGAAGCTTTCTTT
CASTGQQNTEAFF
>TRBD2|TRBJ2-1|.|15|TRBV2
TGTGCCAGCAGTTTGTCTAGCGGGAGAGGCAATGAGCAGTTCTTC
CASSLSSGRGNEQFF
>.|TRBJ1-1|.|13|TRBV10-3
TGTGCCATCAGTGACAGGCGCAACACTGAAGCTTTCTTT
CAISDRRNTEAFF
>TRBD1|TRBJ2-3|.|18|TRBV6-1
TGTGCCAGCAGTGAAGTGACTATTGGGACAGGGGTTACAGATACGCAGTATTTT
CASSEVTIGTGVTDTQYF
>.|TRBJ1-2|.|11|TRBV4-3
TGCGCCAGCAGCCCCGGATATGGCTACACCTTC
CASSPGYGYTF
>.|TRBJ1-5|.|16|TRBV19
TGTGCCAGTAGTATAGCCCCAGGGCCGGGCAATCAGCCCCAGCATTTT
CASSIAPGPGNQPQHF
>TRBD2|TRBJ2-1|.|16|TRBV6-5
TGTGCCAGCAGTTTCGCGGGGGAGGGGACCTACAATGAGCAGTTCTTC
CASSFAGEGTYNEQFF
>.|TRBJ2-1|.|15|TRBV30
TGTGCCTGGAGCCTCGGAGCGGGTACCTACAATGAGCAGTTCTTC
CAWSLGAGTYNEQFF
>.|TRBJ2-7|.|12|TRBV7-8
TGTGCCAGCAGCCCTCATCGGGCCGAGCAGTACTTC
CASSPHRAEQYF
>.|TRBJ1-5|once|14|TRBV5-4
TGTGCCAGCAGCCGAATGGGGTCGGGCCAGCCCCAGCATTTT
CASSRMGSGQPQHF
>.|TRBJ2-3|once|13|TRBV27
TGTGCCAGCAGTTCTAGTAGCACAGATACGCAGTATTTT
CASSSSSTDTQYF
>TRBD2|TRBJ2-3|.|16|TRBV5-4
TGTGCCAGCAGAGGGACTAGCGGCATCGGGGAAGATACGCAGTATTTT
CASRGTSGIGEDTQYF
>TRBD2|TRBJ2-7|.|14|TRBV29-1
TGCAGCGTTGAAATAGCGGGAGAAGGCTACGAGCAGTACTTC
CSVEIAGEGYEQYF
>TRBD1|TRBJ1-1|.|14|TRBV7-9
TGTGCCAGCAGCTTACAGGGGGGGTCCACTGAAGCTTTCTTT
CASSLQGGSTEAFF
>.|TRBJ2-1|.|15|TRBV6-4
TGTGCCAGCAGTGACTCAGCGGGCTCCTACAATGAGCAGTTCTTC
CASSDSAGSYNEQFF
>TRBD1|TRBJ1-2|.|16|TRBV18
TGTGCCAGCTCACGAAACCCGGGACAGTTACAGGATGGCTACACCTTC
CASSRNPGQLQDGYTF
>.|TRBJ2-2|.|15|TRBV7-8
TGTGCCAGCAGCTTAACCGATACGAACACCGGGGAGCTGTTTTTT
CASSLTDTNTGELFF
>.|TRBJ2-7|.|12|TRBV14
TGTGCCAGCAGGGGGTCCGGCCCCGAGCAGTACTTC
CASRGSGPEQYF
>.|TRBJ1-1|.|12|TRBV29-1
TGCAGCGCATCGACAGGTCTCACTGAAGCTTTCTTT
CSASTGLTEAFF
>TRBD1|TRBJ2-1|.|15|TRBV5-6
TGTGCCAGCAGCTTTGGGACAGGGGCTTATAATGAGCAGTTCTTC
CASSFGTGAYNEQFF
>TRBD1|TRBJ2-5|.|13|TRBV30
TGTGCCTGTCAGGGGGCCACCCAAGAGACCCAGTACTTC
CACQGATQETQYF
>.|TRBJ2-7|.|14|TRBV5-1
TGCGCCAGCAGCTTGTGGAGCGCCTCCTACGAGCAGTACTTC
CASSLWSASYEQYF
>.|TRBJ1-3|.|15|TRBV14
TGTGCCAGCAGCCAGAGGGGCATCTCTGGAAACACCATATATTTT
CASSQRGISGNTIYF
>.|TRBJ2-7|.|15|TRBV21-1
TGTGCCAGCACCATCACACAGGGGGATTGCTACGAGCAGTACTTC
CASTITQGDCYEQYF
>.|TRBJ1-2|.|15|TRBV4-1
TGCGCCAGCAGCCAAGCGGCCTCGGCGGCCAGGGGCTACACCTTC
CASSQAASAARGYTF
>.|TRBJ2-7|.|14|TRBV5-1
TGCGCCAGCAGCTTGGGAAGTTCGGGGCCCGAGCAGTACTTC
CASSLGSSGPEQYF
>.|TRBJ2-3|once|19|TRBV7-8
TGTGCCAGCAGCTTAGGGAGGGGAGTTGGATGGGGGACGAGGGGTACGCAGTATTTT
CASSLGRGVGWGTRGTQYF
>TRBD1|TRBJ2-5|once|16|TRBV10-3
TGTGCCATCAGTGCTGCGGACAGGGGTCGACAAGAGACCCAGTACTTC
CAISAADRGRQETQYF
>.|TRBJ2-4|.|14|TRBV6-5
TGTGCCAGCAGGTCACTGGTCGCCAAAAACATTCAGTACTTC
CASRSLVAKNIQYF
>.|TRBJ1-1|.|12|TRBV6-5
TGTGCCAGCAGCCGCCTGAAAACTGAAGCTTTCTTT
CASSRLKTEAFF
>TRBD2|TRBJ2-7|.|15|TRBV7-2
TGTGCCAGCAGCGACGGTGAGCGGGGCGCCTACGAGCAGTACTTC
CASSDGERGAYEQYF
>.|TRBJ1-6|.|12|TRBV2
TGTGCCAGCAGCGGGGATGGTTCACCCCTCCACTTT
CASSGDGSPLHF